The clone carrying this T cell receptor (beta chain) occurred once. Its antigen is still unknown. Using genomic DNA as the template, TCR beta VDJ and CDR3 profiling was carried out. TCRdb analysed the reads with MiXCR anew, one entry per CDR3 protein. The table records 200,000 to 250,000 distinct CDR3 sequences, roughly 60% of them present only once. This sample is part of a study of CD8+CD57+ T cells in acquired aplastic anemia. In the study overall: Isolated CD4+ and CD8+ cells, once sorted, yielded DNA averaging around 3.3 ug.

Study observations and caveats: Patients shared 25 to 35 CD8+ CDR3 sequences with controls. CD8+ Simpson's diversity showed no significant patient-control difference.

The ends were cut back, 5 bases at V and 3 bases at J, with 14 bases in the middle. From germline, CDR1 is DFQATT and CDR2 SNEGSKA (reference sequence). This CDR3 region has 14 residues. The sequenced patients had an expansion of CD8+CD57+ cells seen by flow cytometry. Sequences were obtained from sorted CD4+, CD8+, or CD8+CD57+ T cells (not recorded which) from PBMCs. This receptor was identified in a human donor with aplastic anemia. The chain joins TRBV20-1 to TRBJ1-3, with a weak D call TRBD1 (6 bases). CDR3 in DNA: TGCAGTGCTGACCTAGGCAGGGGTGGAAACACCATATATTTT. The encoded protein is CSADLGRGGNTIYF.